The 21 T cell receptor beta chains presented below share a single source sample, sequenced in a study of blood T cell repertoires in COVID-19 (dated by TCRdb to the early 2020s). Library creation used the immunoSEQ multiplex PCR assay. Not all clones reach the TCRdb copy of this immuneACCESS table, which keeps in-frame sequences only. Checked studies attribute under half of the gap to unresolved V genes and leave the rest unexplained. Within this sample are about 45,000 clones, with approximately 91% of them counted one time only. Together, the top ten hold around an eighth of the sample. The specimen sequenced was peripheral blood. These receptor sequences come from a human donor in a cohort sampled during active COVID-19.

The chain is built from TRBV15 and TRBJ2-6; D might be TRBD2 (5 bases). The CDR3 runs 15 residues. The V gene's germline CDR1 is LNHNV and CDR2 YYDKDF (reference sequence). The germline V and J ends were trimmed by 3 bases and 0 bases, with 6 bases remaining between them. The DNA of the CDR3 is TGTGCCACCAGCAGCCGGGACTCTGGGGCCAACGTCCTGACTTTC. Residues: CATSSRDSGANVLTF. Full variable domain (rest looked up from reference TRBV15 and TRBJ2-6): DAMVIQNPRYQVTQFGKPVTLSCSQTLNHNVMYWYQQKSSQAPKLLFHYYDKDFNNEADTPDNFQSRRPNTSFCFLDIRSPGLGDTAMYLCATSSRDSGANVLTFGAGSRLTVL.

The table lists this clone with a count of one. The rearrangement joins TRBV10-1 to TRBJ1-2, with 7 bases that match TRBD1. V was pared by 0 bases and J by 8 bases, with 6 bases of the junction left unmatched. The CDR3 is made up of 14 amino acids. Germline assignment: CDR1 WNHNN and CDR2 SYGVQD (reference sequence). This chain's CDR3 is CASSESRGGRGYTF. The CDR3 DNA reads as TGCGCCAGCAGTGAGTCGAGAGGGGGCCGCGGCTACACCTTC.

The chain uses TRBV19 and TRBJ1-5; D remains unclear. V was shortened by 5 bases and J by 4 bases, with 12 bases between the two germline ends. Germline assignment: CDR1 LNHDA and CDR2 SQIVND (reference sequence). CDR3 length: 14 amino acids. The CDR3 is CASSPREVNQPQHF. The CDR3 nucleotides read TGTGCCAGTAGTCCCCGAGAGGTAAATCAGCCCCAGCATTTT.

Worth noting for this clone: Its ends do not fully match the called genes, so a read error is possible. This sequence joins TRBV7-7 and TRBJ2-3; the D gene is possibly TRBD1 (6 bases). Germline-derived CDR1 and CDR2 are SSHAT and FNYEAQ (reference sequence). The CDR3 contains 15 residues. CDR3 sequence (DNA): TGTGCTAGCAGCCCCTGGACAGTAGGTATCGATACGCAGTATTTT. It encodes CASSPWTVGIDTQYF.

The V gene is TRBV2, the J gene TRBJ1-1; D gene uncertain. CDR3 size: 15 residues. The germline V gene has CDR1 SNHLY and CDR2 FYNNEI. V was pared by 8 bases and J by 0 bases, with 16 bases between. CDR3 bases: TGTGCCAGCGAGCGGCTCAAGACCCTGAACACTGAAGCTTTCTTT. Protein: CASERLKTLNTEAFF. Supplemented by reference TRBV2 and TRBJ1-1, the full variable domain reads EPEVTQTPSHQVTQMGQEVILRCVPISNHLYFYWYRQILGQKVEFLVSFYNNEISEKSEIFDDQFSVERPDGSNFTLKIRSTKLEDSAMYFCASERLKTLNTEAFFGQGTRLTVV.

This chain links TRBV2 with TRBJ1-2; TRBD1 is a possible D gene (6 bases). The V end was cut by 7 bases, the J end by 8 bases, with 17 bases between. The length of the CDR3 is 13 residues. Germline-derived CDR1 and CDR2 are SNHLY and FYNNEI. The DNA of the CDR3 is TGTGCCAGCAAGGTTGGGGGCCTGGGGGGCTACACCTTC. Its translation is CASKVGGLGGYTF.

The rearrangement uses TRBV3-1 (or the pseudogene TRBV3-2) and TRBJ2-7; D remains ambiguous. Trimming removed 3 bases at V and 3 bases at J, with 12 bases between. CDR1 LGHDT and CDR2 YNNKEL come from the germline V gene (reference sequence). This CDR3 has 14 amino acids. CDR3 protein: CASSQLEAIYEQYF. DNA for the CDR3: TGTGCCAGCAGCCAGCTCGAGGCTATCTACGAGCAGTACTTC.

This clone was seen a single time. The CDR3 is CASSLLTGVATGELFF. The CDR3 region has the DNA TGTGCCAGCAGCTTATTAACGGGAGTGGCCACCGGGGAGCTGTTTTTT. This chain uses TRBV7-9 with TRBJ2-2; D possibly corresponds to TRBD2 (6 bases). The CDR3 totals 16 residues. The germline V and J ends were trimmed by 2 bases and 4 bases, with 14 bases remaining between them. Looked up from germline, CDR1 is SEHNR and CDR2 is FQNEAQ (reference sequence).

The chain joins TRBV18 to TRBJ2-7; D possibly corresponds to TRBD2 (6 bases). Trimming removed 2 bases at V and 2 bases at J, with 10 bases between. The germline V gene has CDR1 KGHSH and CDR2 LQKENI. The CDR3 is 14 amino acids. The CDR3 sequence: CASSPSGGTYEQYF. The CDR3 bases are TGTGCCAGCTCACCATCCGGGGGAACCTACGAGCAGTACTTC.

This clone was counted a few times. This chain links TRBV7-9 with TRBJ2-7; TRBD1 is a possible D gene (7 bases). CDR1 is SEHNR, CDR2 FQNEAQ, per germline (reference sequence). This CDR3 contains 15 residues. The V end lost 2 bases, the J end lost 7 bases, and 18 bases lay between the germline ends. This CDR3 is CASSLPGTEAGEQYF. In DNA, the CDR3 is TGTGCCAGCAGCTTACCCGGGACAGAGGCGGGGGAGCAGTACTTC.

This chain connects TRBV2 to TRBJ1-6; 7 nucleotides align to TRBD1. Germline trimming cut 7 bases from V and 10 bases from J; bases unmatched to any gene: 10. CDR1 SNHLY and CDR2 FYNNEI come from the germline V gene. The CDR3 is made up of 14 amino acids. CDR3 sequence reads: CASMSTGQVSPLHF. CDR3 coding DNA: TGTGCCAGCATGTCGACAGGGCAGGTCTCACCCCTCCACTTT. Full variable domain (rest looked up from reference TRBV2 and TRBJ1-6): EPEVTQTPSHQVTQMGQEVILRCVPISNHLYFYWYRQILGQKVEFLVSFYNNEISEKSEIFDDQFSVERPDGSNFTLKIRSTKLEDSAMYFCASMSTGQVSPLHFGNGTRLTVT.

Here the CDR3 DNA reads TGTGCCAGCAGCCCCCTTTTTCCTAGGGGAGCCTCGCTAGGGGGTTATGGCTACACCTTC. It specifies CASSPLFPRGASLGGYGYTF. This chain joins TRBV27 and TRBJ1-2; TRBD1 might be the D (6 bases). The germline gives CDR1 MNHEY, CDR2 SMNVEV (reference sequence). This CDR3 has 20 amino acids. V was cut by 6 bases and J by 5 bases, with 34 bases left in between.

The CDR3 DNA sequence: TGCGCCAGCAGCCAACGACCCTGGACTGTCAGAGCCGGGGAGCTGTTTTTT. Residues: CASSQRPWTVRAGELFF. The chain employs TRBV4-3 and TRBJ2-2; D may be TRBD2 (5 bases). CDR3 size: 17 residues. In germline, CDR1 is LGHNA, CDR2 YSLEER. The V end lost 2 bases, the J end lost 6 bases, and 19 bases lay between the germline ends.

The chain has TRBV5-6 and TRBJ2-4; weak D call: TRBD2 (6 bases). The CDR3 spans 14 residues. The germline gives CDR1 SGHDT, CDR2 YYEEEE. V was cut by 3 bases and J by 7 bases, with 14 bases left in between. The DNA for the CDR3 is TGTGCCAGCAGCTATGACGGAGGGGTGAACATTCAGTACTTC. The encoded protein is CASSYDGGVNIQYF.

J is TRBJ2-7 and V is TRBV5-6; D is unresolved. Trimming cost V 3 bases and J 6 bases, with 13 bases left between them. This CDR3 is built from 13 residues. Per the germline V gene, CDR1 is SGHDT and CDR2 is YYEEEE. The CDR3 DNA sequence: TGTGCCAGCAGCTGGAGTCCAGCTGGCGAGCAGTACTTC. This translates into CASSWSPAGEQYF.

The rearrangement uses TRBV5-8 and TRBJ2-2; TRBD2 agrees at 8 bases. With V trimmed by 2 bases and J by 4 bases, 13 bases remained unmatched. The germline CDR1 and CDR2 sequences are SGHTS and YDEGEE. This CDR3 comprises 18 residues. CDR3 sequence: CASSFWTGGLGGTGELFF. The CDR3 nucleotides read TGTGCCAGCAGCTTCTGGACGGGGGGGCTTGGTGGCACCGGGGAGCTGTTTTTT. Filled out from reference TRBV5-8 and TRBJ2-2, the complete variable domain reads EAGVTQSPTHLIKTRGQQATLRCSPISGHTSVYWYQQALGLGLQFLLWYDEGEERNRGNFPPRFSGRQFPNYSSELNVNALELEDSALYLCASSFWTGGLGGTGELFFGEGSRLTVL.

The rearrangement uses TRBV6-5 and TRBJ1-2; D perhaps matches TRBD1 (5 bases). CDR1 is MNHEY, CDR2 SVGAGI, per germline. The CDR3 consists of 14 residues. The ends were cut back, 2 bases at V and 5 bases at J, with 12 bases in the middle. For the CDR3, the DNA is TGTGCCAGCAGTTACCGAACTACAGGATATGGCTACACCTTC. This encodes CASSYRTTGYGYTF.

The chain recombines TRBV7-8 with TRBJ1-1, with D possibly TRBD1 on 6 matching bases. The CDR3 totals 12 residues. CDR1 is SGHVS and CDR2 is FQNEAQ in the germline V gene. Trimming took off 11 bases at V and 1 base at J, with 11 bases between the two ends. The CDR3 DNA reads TGTGCCGGTAAACAGGGGAACACTGAAGCTTTCTTT. It translates to CAGKQGNTEAFF.

This clone showed up just a few times. The chain recombines TRBV7-2 with TRBJ2-3; 9 bases line up with TRBD2. This CDR3 contains 17 residues. The junction had 7 bases not matched to a gene; V was cut back by 2 bases and J by 1 base. Germline values: CDR1 SGHTA, CDR2 FQGNSA. The CDR3 sequence: CASSLSLGGGGTDTQYF. The CDR3 DNA reads as TGTGCCAGCAGCTTAAGTCTCGGCGGGGGGGGCACAGATACGCAGTATTTT.

This chain uses TRBV4-3 with TRBJ1-1; D may be TRBD1 (5 bases). CDR3 length equals 16 residues. The V end was cut by 0 bases, the J end by 2 bases, with 13 bases between. Per the germline V gene, CDR1 is LGHNA and CDR2 is YSLEER. CDR3 protein: CASSQDRVRTNTEAFF. The DNA for the CDR3 is TGCGCCAGCAGCCAAGATCGGGTTAGGACAAACACTGAAGCTTTCTTT.

The chain has TRBV10-3 and TRBJ1-6; 9 bases match TRBD1. Germline V gives CDR1 ENHRY, CDR2 SYGVKD. Germline trimming cut 8 bases from V and 6 bases from J; bases unmatched to any gene: 2. The CDR3 has 13 amino acids. The CDR3 DNA reads as TGTGCCATCCCGGGACAGGGTAATTCACCCCTCCACTTT. This sequence encodes CAIPGQGNSPLHF.